These 15 T cell receptor beta chains were all obtained from the same sample, sequenced in a study of T cell responses to AZD1222 COVID-19 vaccine. Produced via immunoSEQ multiplex PCR; TCRdb's table is partial and in-frame only. This sample carries about 81,000 clones, 80% to 90% of them seen once, and the ten largest clones take approximately 3.6%. The specimen was peripheral blood, collected 28 days after the second AZD1222 dose. The receptors come from an adult who received the AZD1222 COVID-19 vaccine.

This clone occurred once. This sequence joins TRBV28 and TRBJ1-6, with D tentatively TRBD1 (5 bases). This CDR3 spans 16 amino acids. Germline CDR1 is MDHEN and CDR2 is SYDVKM. Trimming took off 8 bases at V and 0 bases at J, with 14 bases between the two ends. CDR3 in DNA: TGTGCCAGCCATCACGGGGGGAGCTCCTATAATTCACCCCTCCACTTT. It specifies CASHHGGSSYNSPLHF. Drawing the rest from reference TRBV28 and TRBJ1-6, the complete variable domain is DVKVTQSSRYLVKRTGEKVFLECVQDMDHENMFWYRQDPGLGLRLIYFSYDVKMKEKGDIPEGYSVSREKKERFSLILESASTNQTSMYLCASHHGGSSYNSPLHFGNGTRLTVT.

The CDR3 sequence is CASSRTGDYGYTF. In DNA form, the CDR3 reads TGTGCCAGCAGCAGGACAGGCGACTATGGCTACACCTTC. J is TRBJ1-2 and V is TRBV7-9, with 7 nucleotides matching TRBD1. The trim removed 5 bases at V and 3 bases at J, leaving 3 bases unmatched. Germline CDR1 and CDR2: SEHNR and FQNEAQ (reference sequence). The CDR3 is made up of 13 amino acids.

The chain links TRBV6-5 to TRBJ2-7; D possibly corresponds to TRBD1 (6 bases). Germline V gene data show CDR1 as MNHEY and CDR2 as SVGAGI. CDR3 length: 14 residues. The ends were cut back, 5 bases at V and 1 base at J, with 12 bases in the middle. The CDR3 nucleotides are TGTGCCAGCAGTCGACCACAGGGATCCTACGAGCAGTACTTC. Translated: CASSRPQGSYEQYF.

The chain joins TRBV27 to TRBJ2-7, with 7 bases aligning to TRBD2. In germline, CDR1 is MNHEY, CDR2 SMNVEV (reference sequence). CDR3 length: 12 residues. V lost 6 bases, J lost 7 bases, and 6 bases stayed unmatched. CDR3 loop: CASRLGGEEQYF. The CDR3 bases are TGTGCCAGCAGGCTTGGGGGGGAGGAGCAGTACTTC.

The genes are TRBV27 and TRBJ2-2; D unresolved. V lost 5 bases and J 9 bases, leaving 16 bases between the germline ends. CDR3 length: 14 amino acids. Germline V gene data show CDR1 as MNHEY and CDR2 as SMNVEV (reference sequence). The chain's CDR3 is CASSHRTGGRELFF. CDR3 nucleotides: TGTGCCAGCAGTCACCGGACGGGTGGACGGGAGCTGTTTTTT.

The chain has TRBV30 and TRBJ2-7; TRBD2 matches 11 bases. The J segment lost 4 bases and the V segment lost 5 bases, leaving 4 bases of the junction unmatched. Germline loops: CDR1 GTSNPN, CDR2 SVGIG (reference sequence). The CDR3 length is 13 residues. CDR3 amino acids: CAWETSGSYEQYF. CDR3 sequence (DNA): TGTGCCTGGGAAACTAGCGGGAGTTACGAGCAGTACTTC. Together with reference TRBV30 and TRBJ2-7, the CDR3 gives the full variable domain: SQTIHQWPATLVQPVGSPLSLECTVEGTSNPNLYWYRQAAGRGLQLLFYSVGIGQISSEVPQNLSASRPQDRQFILSSKKLLLSDSGFYLCAWETSGSYEQYFGPGTRLTVT.

V and J are TRBV24-1 and TRBJ2-1, with TRBD2 identical over 10 bases. V lost 5 bases and J lost 4; bases outside the gene matches: 13. The CDR3 is made up of 18 amino acids. Germline V gene data show CDR1 as KGHDR and CDR2 as SFDVKD. Written as DNA, the CDR3 is TGTGCCACCAGTGTAGGAGGAGCCGGGACTAGCGCGTACAATGAGCAGTTCTTC. Translation: CATSVGGAGTSAYNEQFF.

The V and J genes are TRBV3-1 (or the pseudogene TRBV3-2) and TRBJ1-2; 8 positions match TRBD1. With 4 bases clipped from V and 7 bases from J, the junction kept 5 bases outside the gene matches. This CDR3 is built from 13 residues. Germline CDR1 and CDR2: LGHDT and YNNKEL (reference sequence). The DNA for the CDR3 is TGTGCCAGCAGCCGAAGACAGGGGACTGGCTACACCTTC. Protein product: CASSRRQGTGYTF.

The J gene is TRBJ1-6, the V gene TRBV3-1 (or the pseudogene TRBV3-2), with TRBD1 matching 10 bases. Germline CDR1 and CDR2: LGHDT and YNNKEL (reference sequence). V shed 6 bases, J shed 10 bases, and the junction held 9 bases outside the gene matches. The CDR3 is 15 amino acids. The CDR3 bases are TGTGCCAGCAGTCTGGACAGGGGGAAAATCTCACCCCTCCACTTT. Translation gives CASSLDRGKISPLHF.

The chain employs TRBV15 and TRBJ1-2; D call uncertain. V lost 0 bases to trimming and J lost 7 bases, with 12 bases between them. The CDR3 has 14 residues. In germline, CDR1 is LNHNV, CDR2 YYDKDF (reference sequence). CDR3 sequence reads: CATSRDRGESGYTF. CDR3 in DNA: TGTGCCACCAGCAGAGATCGCGGGGAATCTGGCTACACCTTC.

The chain has TRBV20-1 and TRBJ1-5; D gene uncertain. Between the trimmed V and J ends, which lost 1 base and 5 bases, there was a span of 3 bases. The CDR3 loop spans 11 amino acids. Germline assignment: CDR1 DFQATT and CDR2 SNEGSKA (reference sequence). CDR3 coding DNA: TGCAGTGCTAGAGCGGATCAGCCCCAGCATTTT. It codes for CSARADQPQHF.

The rearrangement joins TRBV29-1 to TRBJ2-3; D is ambiguous. This CDR3 is 17 amino acids long. Germline V gives CDR1 SQVTM, CDR2 ANQGSEA. The V end lost 7 bases, the J end lost 4 bases, and 27 bases lay between the germline ends. The CDR3 DNA sequence: TGCAGCGCCTCAGCCCCCCTTGAGAGCTCAGCGTCAGATACGCAGTATTTT. This gives the protein CSASAPLESSASDTQYF.

The chain joins TRBV28 to TRBJ1-1, with TRBD1 matching 8 bases. The CDR3 runs to 17 residues. The J segment lost 0 bases and the V segment lost 5 bases, leaving 11 bases of the junction unmatched. Germline CDR1 MDHEN, CDR2 SYDVKM. The CDR3 spells CASSTHRGSVMNTEAFF. The CDR3 DNA reads TGTGCCAGCAGTACCCACAGGGGGTCTGTGATGAACACTGAAGCTTTCTTT.

CDR3 sequence reads: CASTPPQTGGYTEAFF. The CDR3 bases are TGTGCCAGCACTCCCCCCCAGACAGGGGGCTACACTGAAGCTTTCTTT. V is TRBV6-6 and J is TRBJ1-1; TRBD1 aligns across 10 bases. The junction had 11 bases not matched to a gene; V was cut back by 7 bases and J by 3 bases. Germline V gives CDR1 MNHNY, CDR2 SVGAGI (reference sequence). This CDR3 region has 16 residues.

The J gene is TRBJ1-2, the V gene TRBV10-2; no clear D. Trimming stripped 0 bases from V and 5 bases from J, with 19 bases between. From germline, CDR1 is WSHSY and CDR2 SAAADI. The CDR3 has 17 residues. The CDR3 is CASSESVGAGFVYGYTF. The CDR3 DNA sequence: TGCGCCAGCAGTGAGTCAGTCGGAGCGGGGTTTGTGTATGGCTACACCTTC.